This entry lists 8 T cell receptor beta chains sequenced from one sample in a study of a mutant IDH1 vaccine in newly diagnosed glioma (dated by TCRdb to the early 2020s). The library was built by means of the immunoSEQ multiplex PCR assay. TCRdb limited this immuneACCESS table to in-frame rearrangements with V and J called. A share of clones is missing; checked studies link under half to unresolved V genes, and the rest is unexplained. This sample gives around 50,000 clones in total; about 61% of them show up just once. The top ten clonotypes cover around 4.8% of the sample. This sample's time point label indicates: week 47, end of study. Every vaccine dose consisted of 300 ug of a 20-mer mutant IDH1 peptide in Montanide, administered subcutaneously together with topical imiquimod. These receptors' targets are unknown. This specimen was peripheral blood mononuclear cells (PBMCs), taken from a glioma patient whose treatment included an IDH1 peptide vaccine. The receptors originated from a middle-aged man with glioma. Some clones in this sample may be carry-over from other donors' samples.

The genes are TRBV29-1 and TRBJ1-2, with TRBD1 identical over 7 bases. CDR1 and CDR2 from the germline V gene are SQVTM and ANQGSEA. The CDR3 consists of 12 residues. Losses at the gene ends were 7 bases for V and 2 bases for J; bases not matched to a gene: 4. CDR3 nucleotides: TGCAGCGCGGGACAGTCGAACTATGGCTACACCTTC. The encoded protein is CSAGQSNYGYTF.

The sample holds a few counts of this clone. The V call is TRBV4-1, the J call TRBJ1-5; 9 bases agree with TRBD1. The V gene's germline CDR1 is MGHRA and CDR2 YSYEKL. The junction had 8 bases not matched to a gene; V was cut back by 4 bases and J by 7 bases. The CDR3 loop spans 15 amino acids. CDR3 sequence (DNA): TGCGCCAGCAGCCGAGGGACAGGGTGGTTGCAGCCCCAGCATTTT. Translation gives CASSRGTGWLQPQHF.

This clone was detected a few times. The rearrangement uses TRBV5-6 and TRBJ1-2; TRBD1 matches 7 bases. Germline assignment: CDR1 SGHDT and CDR2 YYEEEE. The CDR3 sequence is 15 residues long. V lost 4 bases to trimming and J lost 0 bases; unmatched junction nucleotides: 6. The CDR3 DNA is TGTGCCAGCAGCCCCGACAGGGCCCCTAACTATGGCTACACCTTC. Translation: CASSPDRAPNYGYTF.

This clone has more than one count but fewer than ten. The chain recombines TRBV30 with TRBJ2-5; the D gene is possibly TRBD2 (6 bases). Germline values: CDR1 GTSNPN, CDR2 SVGIG (reference sequence). V was shortened by 3 bases and J by 5 bases, with 13 bases between the two germline ends. This CDR3 has 13 amino acids. The CDR3 nucleotides read TGTGCCTGGAGCGCTCTCGCGGGGGAGACCCAGTACTTC. Residues: CAWSALAGETQYF. Looking up the rest from reference TRBV30 and TRBJ2-5 gives the full variable domain: SQTIHQWPATLVQPVGSPLSLECTVEGTSNPNLYWYRQAAGRGLQLLFYSVGIGQISSEVPQNLSASRPQDRQFILSSKKLLLSDSGFYLCAWSALAGETQYFGPGTRLLVL.

This clone came up a few times. The CDR3 DNA reads TGTGCCAGCAGTCCTCGCGGGGAGGCAGGTAGGGATGAGCAGTTCTTC. Protein product: CASSPRGEAGRDEQFF. The chain has TRBV28 and TRBJ2-1; a weak D match, TRBD2 (6 bases). The CDR3 extends over 16 amino acids. Germline CDR1 is MDHEN and CDR2 is SYDVKM. Trimming stripped 5 bases from V and 8 bases from J, with 22 bases between. The entire variable domain, with the rest obtained from reference TRBV28 and TRBJ2-1, is as follows: DVKVTQSSRYLVKRTGEKVFLECVQDMDHENMFWYRQDPGLGLRLIYFSYDVKMKEKGDIPEGYSVSREKKERFSLILESASTNQTSMYLCASSPRGEAGRDEQFFGPGTRLTVL.

The genes are TRBV27 and TRBJ2-3; D gene unclear. Germline V gives CDR1 MNHEY, CDR2 SMNVEV (reference sequence). Deletions cut 8 bases from V and 7 bases from J, with 10 bases between. This CDR3 is built from 11 residues. The CDR3 here is CASPGNNTQYF. The CDR3 DNA reads TGTGCCAGCCCAGGTAATAATACGCAGTATTTT.

The chain employs TRBV7-9 and TRBJ1-2; no definite D call. There are 14 residues in the CDR3. Germline values: CDR1 SEHNR, CDR2 FQNEAQ (reference sequence). V was pared by 1 base and J by 6 bases, with 12 bases between. CDR3 loop: CASSLGLPDHGYTF. The CDR3 DNA follows: TGTGCCAGCAGCTTAGGCCTACCGGATCATGGCTACACCTTC.

The V and J genes are TRBV6-5 and TRBJ1-2; no clear D. Trimming shortened V by 0 bases and J by 6 bases, and 8 bases separated the two germline ends. The length of the CDR3 is 13 residues. The V gene's germline CDR1 is MNHEY and CDR2 SVGAGI. The CDR3 sequence: CASSYSWGDGYTF. DNA of the CDR3: TGTGCCAGCAGTTACTCATGGGGAGATGGCTACACCTTC.